Sequencing of this T cell receptor (beta chain) was carried out in a study of blood T cells in healthy people across ages. Together with a sample-barcoded 5' primer, a J-beta primer mix was included in a second PCR lasting about 7 to 11 cycles. One entry per CDR3 protein, called by TCRdb with MiXCR from the 5' RACE reads. Counted here are about 1.6 million distinct CDR3 sequences, about 32% occurring once; the ten biggest clones make up over 9%. This CDR3 contains 15 residues. Germline loops: CDR1 MDHEN, CDR2 SYDVKM. J gave up 10 bases and V 4 bases, and 10 bases lay outside the gene matches. This clonotype showed up just a few times.

This chain connects TRBV28 to TRBJ2-1, with 10 positions matching TRBD2. Sample: blood. The receptor comes from a woman aged 25-40 years in good health. The CDR3 sequence: CASSSGTSVSGEQFF. The CDR3 nucleotides are TGTGCCAGCAGTTCCGGGACTAGCGTGTCAGGGGAGCAGTTCTTC.